The entry below describes one T cell receptor beta chain. Antigen: not known. These data originate in a study of T cells in Graves' hyperthyroidism and ophthalmopathy. Whole-study results and caveats: The model anticipated ophthalmopathy a median approximately 6.7 months pre-onset.

Criteria for exclusion of patients were uncontrolled infection, other autoimmune disease, pregnancy or lactation. TCR beta CDR3 regions were amplified from RNA transcripts. When the TCR CDR3 underwent first-round RT-PCR, the HTBI primer set was used. From the multiplex PCR reads, TCRdb called clonotypes with MiXCR, one entry per CDR3 protein. In the table there are fewer than 650,000 distinct CDR3 sequences, roughly 15% of which are singletons. CDR1 and CDR2 from the germline V gene are SQVTM and ANQGSEA. V shed 7 bases and J shed 2 bases, with 17 bases lying between them. This CDR3 has 14 residues. Sequencing was performed on blood. The chain links TRBV29-1 to TRBJ1-2, with D hard to call. The sequence was collected from a woman between 40 and 55 years old with Graves' ophthalmopathy. DNA for the CDR3: TGCAGCGCCGAATGGAGTTTAGGCAACTATGGCTACACCTTC. Protein: CSAEWSLGNYGYTF.